This T cell receptor beta chain came from a study of blood T cells in healthy people across ages. CDR1 MDHEN and CDR2 SYDVKM come from the germline V gene. CDR3 length: 15 amino acids. With a J-beta primer mix and a sample-barcoded 5' primer, a second PCR ran about 6 to 11 cycles. TCRdb reprocessed the 5' RACE reads via MiXCR and lists one record per CDR3 protein. The sample records around 1.5 million distinct CDR3 sequences, around 36% being singletons. The sequenced sample was blood. The chain recombines TRBV28 with TRBJ2-4, with D perhaps being TRBD1 or TRBD2 (5 bases each). The closer fit of TRBJ2-7 to the DNA end suggests the J call may be wrong. The sequence came from a woman in her thirties in good health. For the CDR3, the DNA is TGTGCCAGCATCGAGCGCACGGGACCTCTCTACGAGCAGTACTTC. Its protein is CASIERTGPLYEQYF.